The entry that follows covers one T cell receptor beta chain sequence. The data stem from a study of OX40 agonist ivuxolimab in advanced cancers. The overall study: Males comprised 70% to 90% of the group, whose mean age was about 62 years (range 23 to 79).

Germline loops: CDR1 SGHRS, CDR2 YFSETQ. Trimming cost V 2 bases and J 2 bases, with 11 bases left between them. The CDR3 covers 14 residues. The protocol was immunoSEQ multiplex PCR, while the TCRdb copy is restricted to in-frame clones and leaves out a portion. The table records just over 50,000 clones, more than 65% of them present only once. The sample in question was CD4+ or CD8+ T cells sorted from blood, obtained in a trial of the OX40 agonist ivuxolimab. This TCR was sampled from an adult with an advanced solid tumor such as melanoma, head and neck, liver or kidney cancer. This chain joins TRBV5-1 and TRBJ2-7, with D hard to call. The CDR3 DNA reads TGCGCCAGCAGCTTCGTGCAGCCCCCCTACGAGCAGTACTTC. This sequence encodes CASSFVQPPYEQYF.